This T cell receptor beta chain was identified during a study of T-cell reconstitution after alpha-beta-depleted transplantation in children. Preparation of the TCRbeta library used unique molecular identifiers. TCRdb re-analysed the PCR reads in MiXCR, keeping a single row per CDR3 protein. Among some 200,000 distinct CDR3 sequences listed, about 8.7% were seen once. In the case of this clonotype: Its target is not known.

Points from the study as a whole: Where some patients showed high TCRbeta diversity at day 60, it came from recipient T cells and thymic progenitors that had survived. At one year after transplant, newly produced T cells mostly accounted for T-cell counts and diversity.

V trimming: 5 bases; J trimming: 2 bases; junction bases outside the gene matches: 5. The CDR3 consists of 15 residues. The chain joins TRBV12-3 or TRBV12-4 to TRBJ2-3, with TRBD2 matching 9 bases. The receptor was derived from a male patient aged 2 to 9 who had a stem cell transplant for acute myeloid leukemia, so the T cells may come from the graft donor. Specimen: PBMCs, mostly from graft donor cells, collected 360 days after TCRalphabeta/CD19-depleted stem cell transplant. CDR3 nucleotides: TGTGCCAGCAGTCGAGCGGGGGGAAACACAGATACGCAGTATTTT. Translation gives CASSRAGGNTDTQYF.